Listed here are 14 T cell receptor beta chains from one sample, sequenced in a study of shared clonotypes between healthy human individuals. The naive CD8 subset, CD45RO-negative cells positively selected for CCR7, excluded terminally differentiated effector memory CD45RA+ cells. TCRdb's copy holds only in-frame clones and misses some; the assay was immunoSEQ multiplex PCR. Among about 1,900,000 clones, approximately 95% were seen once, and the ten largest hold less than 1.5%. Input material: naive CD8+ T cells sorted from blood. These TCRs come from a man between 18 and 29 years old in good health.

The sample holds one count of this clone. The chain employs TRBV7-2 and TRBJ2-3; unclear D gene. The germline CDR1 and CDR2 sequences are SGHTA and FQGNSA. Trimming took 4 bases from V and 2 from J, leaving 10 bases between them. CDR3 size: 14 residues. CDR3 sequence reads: CASSSTDFTDTQYF. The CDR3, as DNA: TGTGCCAGCAGCTCAACAGACTTCACAGATACGCAGTATTTT.

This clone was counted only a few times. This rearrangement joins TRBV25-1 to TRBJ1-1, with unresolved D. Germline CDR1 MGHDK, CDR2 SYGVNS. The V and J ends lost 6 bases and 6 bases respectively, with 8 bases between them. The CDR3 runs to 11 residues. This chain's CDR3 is CASSSGAEAFF. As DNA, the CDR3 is TGTGCCAGCAGCTCCGGGGCTGAAGCTTTCTTT.

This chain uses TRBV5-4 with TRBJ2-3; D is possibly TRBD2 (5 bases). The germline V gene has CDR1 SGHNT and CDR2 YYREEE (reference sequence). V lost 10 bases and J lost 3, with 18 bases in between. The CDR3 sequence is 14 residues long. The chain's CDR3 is CALKRELGTDTQYF. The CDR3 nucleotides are TGTGCCCTTAAAAGGGAGCTAGGGACAGATACGCAGTATTTT.

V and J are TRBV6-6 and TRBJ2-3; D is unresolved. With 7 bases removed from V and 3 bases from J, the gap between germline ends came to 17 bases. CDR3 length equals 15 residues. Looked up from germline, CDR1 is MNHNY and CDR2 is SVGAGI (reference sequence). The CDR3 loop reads CASTPLGAWTDTQYF. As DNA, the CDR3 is TGTGCCAGCACCCCTCTGGGCGCTTGGACAGATACGCAGTATTTT.

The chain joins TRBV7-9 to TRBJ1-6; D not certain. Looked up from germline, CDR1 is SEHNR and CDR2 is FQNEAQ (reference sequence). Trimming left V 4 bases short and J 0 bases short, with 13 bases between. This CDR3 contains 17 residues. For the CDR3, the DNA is TGTGCCAGCAGCTCTCTTACGGGGAGCTCCTATAATTCACCCCTCCACTTT. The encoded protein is CASSSLTGSSYNSPLHF.

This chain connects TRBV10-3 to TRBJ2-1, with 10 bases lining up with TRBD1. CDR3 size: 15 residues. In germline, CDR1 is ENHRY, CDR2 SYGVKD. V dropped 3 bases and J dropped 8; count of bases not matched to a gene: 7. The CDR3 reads CAISEPGTGADEQFF. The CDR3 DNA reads TGTGCCATCAGTGAACCCGGGACAGGGGCCGATGAGCAGTTCTTC.

The DNA for the CDR3 is TGTGCCAGCAGTTTACCCGGGACAAGGGGACCCGAGCAGTTCTTC. Its protein product is CASSLPGTRGPEQFF. V is TRBV6-6 and J is TRBJ2-1, with a weak D call TRBD1 (6 bases). This CDR3 is 15 amino acids long. The V gene's germline CDR1 is MNHNY and CDR2 SVGAGI (reference sequence). Between the trimmed V and J ends, which lost 4 bases and 10 bases, there was a span of 20 bases.

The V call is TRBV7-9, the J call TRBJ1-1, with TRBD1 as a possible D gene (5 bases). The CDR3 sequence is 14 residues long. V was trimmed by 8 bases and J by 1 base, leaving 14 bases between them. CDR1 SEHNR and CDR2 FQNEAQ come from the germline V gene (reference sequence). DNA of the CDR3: TGTGCCAGCCTTATTGGGGGATCGAACACTGAAGCTTTCTTT. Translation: CASLIGGSNTEAFF.

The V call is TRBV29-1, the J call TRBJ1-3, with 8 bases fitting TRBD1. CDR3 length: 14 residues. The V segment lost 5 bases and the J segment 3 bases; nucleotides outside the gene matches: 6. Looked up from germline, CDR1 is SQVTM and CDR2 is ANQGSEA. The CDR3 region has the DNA TGCAGCGTTCTACCGACAGGGGTTGGAAACACCATATATTTT. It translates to CSVLPTGVGNTIYF.

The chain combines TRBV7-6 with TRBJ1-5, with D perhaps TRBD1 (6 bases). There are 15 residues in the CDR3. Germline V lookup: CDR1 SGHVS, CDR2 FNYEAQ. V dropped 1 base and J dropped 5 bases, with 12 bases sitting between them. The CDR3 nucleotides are TGTGCCAGCAGCTTAGAACAGGGACAACATCAGCCCCAGCATTTT. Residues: CASSLEQGQHQPQHF. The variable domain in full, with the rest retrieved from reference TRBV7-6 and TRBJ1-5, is GAGVSQSPRYKVTKRGQDVALRCDPISGHVSLYWYRQALGQGPEFLTYFNYEAQQDKSGLPNDRFSAERPEGSISTLTIQRTEQRDSAMYRCASSLEQGQHQPQHFGDGTRLSIL.

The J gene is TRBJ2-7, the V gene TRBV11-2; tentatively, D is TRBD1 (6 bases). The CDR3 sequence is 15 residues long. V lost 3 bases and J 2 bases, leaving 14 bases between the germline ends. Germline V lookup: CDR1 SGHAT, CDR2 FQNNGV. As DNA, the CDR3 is TGTGCCAGCAGCTTTCAGCAGGGGATCGCCTACGAGCAGTACTTC. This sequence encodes CASSFQQGIAYEQYF.

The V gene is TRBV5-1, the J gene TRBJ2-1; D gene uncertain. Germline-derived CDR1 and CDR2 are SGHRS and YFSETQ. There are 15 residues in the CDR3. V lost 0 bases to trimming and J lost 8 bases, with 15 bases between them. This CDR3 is CASSLVQSLWDEQFF. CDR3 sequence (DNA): TGCGCCAGCAGCTTGGTTCAGAGTCTGTGGGATGAGCAGTTCTTC.

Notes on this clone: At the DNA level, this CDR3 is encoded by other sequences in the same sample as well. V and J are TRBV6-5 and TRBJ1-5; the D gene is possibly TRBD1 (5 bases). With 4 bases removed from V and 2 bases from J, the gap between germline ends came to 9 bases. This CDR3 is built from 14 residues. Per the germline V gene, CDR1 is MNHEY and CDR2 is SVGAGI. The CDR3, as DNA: TGTGCCAGCAGTTTGGGGCAGGGCAATCAGCCCCAGCATTTT. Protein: CASSLGQGNQPQHF.

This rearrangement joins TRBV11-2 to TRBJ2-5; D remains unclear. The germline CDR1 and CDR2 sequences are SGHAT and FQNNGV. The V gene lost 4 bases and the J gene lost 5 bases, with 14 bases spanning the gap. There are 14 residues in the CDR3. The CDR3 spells CASSSNGDWETQYF. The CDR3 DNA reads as TGTGCCAGCAGCTCAAATGGGGATTGGGAGACCCAGTACTTC.